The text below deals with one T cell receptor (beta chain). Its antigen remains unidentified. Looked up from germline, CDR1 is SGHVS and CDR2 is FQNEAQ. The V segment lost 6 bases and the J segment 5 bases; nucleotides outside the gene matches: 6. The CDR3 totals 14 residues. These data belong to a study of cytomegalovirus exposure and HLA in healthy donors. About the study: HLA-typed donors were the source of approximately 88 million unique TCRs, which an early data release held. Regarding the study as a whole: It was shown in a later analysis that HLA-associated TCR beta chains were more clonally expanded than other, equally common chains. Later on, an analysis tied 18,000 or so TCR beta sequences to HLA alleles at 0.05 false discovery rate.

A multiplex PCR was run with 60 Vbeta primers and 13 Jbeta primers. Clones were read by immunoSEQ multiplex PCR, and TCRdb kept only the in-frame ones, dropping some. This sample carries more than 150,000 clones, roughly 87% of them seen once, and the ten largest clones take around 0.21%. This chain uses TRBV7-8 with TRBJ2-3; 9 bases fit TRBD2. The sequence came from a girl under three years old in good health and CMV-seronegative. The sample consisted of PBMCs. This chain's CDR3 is CASRRAGGGDTQYF. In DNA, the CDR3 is TGTGCCAGCAGACGGGCGGGAGGGGGAGATACGCAGTATTTT.